The 25 T cell receptor delta chains below all came from one sample that was sequenced in a study of gammadelta T cells in human blood (dated by TCRdb to 2018 to 2020). Libraries were prepared through RT-PCR. This sample was sequenced with an Illumina MiSeq. The public reads were reprocessed by TCRdb using CATT, and rows of matching DNA were later combined. A total of some 270 delta-chain clones appear in this sample, 35% to 50% of them only once. The ten most abundant clones make up under 50% of the sample. The sequencing input was Vgamma9Vdelta2 gamma-delta T cells from infant blood. The receptors come from a human donor.

In regard to this clone: A far larger clone lies a single base away; this is likely a read error. The V and J genes are TRDV2 and TRDJ2, with 8 positions matching TRDD3. The J gene comes from matching the DNA to germline here; TCRdb lacks it. Per the germline V gene, CDR1 is GEAIGNYY and CDR2 is EKD. CDR3 size: 20 residues. V was pared by 0 bases and J by 4 bases, with 18 bases of the junction left unmatched. The CDR3 is CACDTVGDTQGRPWTAQLFF. The CDR3 coding sequence is TGTGCCTGTGACACCGTCGGGGATACTCAAGGCAGACCTTGGACAGCACAACTCTTCTTT.

A remark on this clone: Only one base separates this from a far larger clonotype, so it likely reflects a read error. V is TRDV2 and J is TRDJ3, with TRDD3 identical over 12 bases. Per the germline V gene, CDR1 is GEAIGNYY and CDR2 is EKD. The CDR3 length is 17 residues. The CDR3 bases are TGTGCCTGTGACACCACTGGGGGATACTGGGACACCCGACTGATGTTTTTC. Translation gives CACDTTGGYWDTRLMFF.

This clone was seen more than once but under ten times. This likely stems from a read error, as it lies one base from a far larger clone. The chain couples TRDV2 to TRDJ3; 9 positions match TRDD3. V gave up 3 bases and J gave up 0 bases; unmatched junction bases: 5. Germline values: CDR1 GEAIGNYY, CDR2 EKD. The CDR3 has 18 amino acids. The CDR3 sequence: CACDVLGDGSWDTRQMFF. In DNA, the CDR3 is TGTGCCTGTGACGTACTGGGGGACGGCTCCTGGGACACCCGACAGATGTTTTTC.

Comment on this clone: It differs at one base from a far larger clone, so likely a read error. This chain joins TRDV2 and TRDJ3, with 9 bases identical to TRDD3. Matching the DNA to germline supplied the J gene, which TCRdb does not give. Germline V gene data show CDR1 as GEAIGNYY and CDR2 as EKD. V dropped 2 bases and J dropped 2; count of bases not matched to a gene: 6. The CDR3 is 18 residues long. The CDR3 DNA sequence: TGTGCCTGTGACAACTGGGGATACGATGCCTGGGACACCCGACAGATGTTTTTC. It yields the protein CACDNWGYDAWDTRQMFF.

With regard to this clone: A far larger clone is just one base off, so this is likely a read error. The same CDR3 also results from other DNA sequences found in this sample. The genes are TRDV2 and TRDJ2; 8 nucleotides agree with TRDD3. TCRdb carries no J gene annotation; the J gene was assigned here by matching the DNA with germline. Losses at the gene ends were 0 bases for V and 0 bases for J; bases not matched to a gene: 14. The CDR3 length is 20 residues. CDR1 and CDR2 (germline): GEAIGNYY, EKD. CDR3 sequence reads: CACDTVGDTQGRPLTAQLFF. DNA for the CDR3: TGTGCCTGTGACACCGTTGGGGATACTCAAGGCAGACCTTTGACAGCACAACTCTTCTTT.

In its sample, this clone ranks as large. The genes are TRDV2 and TRDJ3; D may be TRDD3 (5 bases). CDR3 length: 18 residues. Germline CDR1 and CDR2: GEAIGNYY and EKD. V gave up 1 base and J gave up 2 bases, with 14 bases separating them. The CDR3 region is CACDTAWGTTWDTRQMFF. In DNA form, the CDR3 reads TGTGCCTGTGACACGGCTTGGGGAACGACCTGGGACACCCGACAGATGTTTTTC.

A remark on this clone: It is likely a read error: a sequence one base away is far more abundant. V gene TRDV2 combines with J gene TRDJ1, with 8 bases fitting TRDD3. As TCRdb names no J gene, one was assigned here on the basis of a DNA match to germline. Per the germline V gene, CDR1 is GEAIGNYY and CDR2 is EKD. Unmatched junction bases numbered 2, after V lost 0 bases and J lost 6 bases. This CDR3 comprises 13 residues. DNA of the CDR3: TGTGCCTGTGACACCTGGGGGATGCATAAACTCATCTTT. Translation: CACDTWGMHKLIF.

Comment on this clone: Since a far larger clone is one base different, this is likely a read error. This sequence joins TRDV2 and TRDJ3; 11 bases agree with TRDD3. No J segment appears in TCRdb, so it was assigned here by matching the sequence to germline. Looked up from germline, CDR1 is GEAIGNYY and CDR2 is EKD. The CDR3 totals 18 residues. The CDR3 is CACDTGGYASWDARQMFF. The CDR3 nucleotides are TGTGCCTGTGACACTGGGGGATACGCGTCCTGGGACGCCCGACAGATGTTTTTC.

Details on this clone: A far bigger clonotype differs at one base, so this is likely a read error. The chain carries TRDV2 and TRDJ3; 13 bases align to TRDD3. The V segment lost 2 bases and the J segment 0 bases; nucleotides outside the gene matches: 6. The germline CDR1 and CDR2 sequences are GEAIGNYY and EKD. The CDR3 runs to 20 residues. In DNA form, the CDR3 reads TGTGCCTGTGACAAAGTACTGGGGGATACGAGCTCCTGGGACACCCGACAGATGTTTTTC. Amino acid sequence: CACDKVLGDTSSWDTRQMFF.

Worth noting for this clone: With a far larger clone one base away, a read error is the likely cause. V gene TRDV2 combines with J gene TRDJ3; the match to TRDD3 covers 11 bases. TCRdb supplies no J gene; here it was assigned by aligning the nucleotide sequence to germline. The CDR3 loop spans 18 amino acids. Germline CDR1 GEAIGNYY, CDR2 EKD. Written as DNA, the CDR3 is TGTGCCCGTGACAATACTGGGGGATACTCCTGGGACACCCGACAGATGTTTTTC. This translates into CARDNTGGYSWDTRQMFF.

Comments on this clone: A far larger clone is off by one base, so a read error is likely. The rearrangement links TRDV2 to TRDJ2, with TRDD3 matching over 9 bases. The germline gives CDR1 GEAIGNYY, CDR2 EKD. The CDR3 totals 17 residues. This CDR3 reads CACDSITGGALTEQLFF. CDR3 DNA sequence: TGTGCCTGTGACTCCATTACTGGGGGAGCTTTGACAGAACAACTCTTCTTT.

By share of the sample, this clone is large. The chain uses TRDV2 and TRDJ1; 8 bases align to TRDD3. The CDR3 loop spans 16 amino acids. The junction had 5 bases not matched to a gene; V was cut back by 0 bases and J by 0 bases. Germline V gene lookup returns CDR1 GEAIGNYY and CDR2 EKD. The DNA for the CDR3 is TGTGCCTGTGACACCTTGGGGATACAATACACCGATAAACTCATCTTT. Its protein is CACDTLGIQYTDKLIF.

Of note for this clone: This likely stems from a read error, as it lies one base from a far larger clone. Other DNA sequences in this sample translate to the same CDR3. V usage is TRDV2 and J usage is TRDJ3, with TRDD3 matching over 9 bases. The J gene comes from matching the DNA to germline here; TCRdb lacks it. With 0 bases clipped from V and 2 bases from J, the junction kept 7 bases outside the gene matches. Germline lookup yields CDR1 GEAIGNYY and CDR2 EKD. The CDR3 contains 19 residues. CDR3 DNA: TGTGCCTGTGACACCGTAATATTGGGGGATACCTGGGACACCCGACAGATGTTTTTC. This encodes CACDTVILGDTWDTRQMFF.

On this clone itself: This sequence is one base from a far larger clone and is likely a read error. The J gene is TRDJ1, the V gene TRDV2, with TRDD3 identical over 12 bases. V was clipped by 3 bases and J by 2 bases; unmatched bases: 3. CDR3 size: 15 residues. CDR1 GEAIGNYY and CDR2 EKD come from the germline V gene. The CDR3 region is CACDPWGIRTDKLIF. CDR3 sequence (DNA): TGTGCCTGTGACCCCTGGGGGATACGGACCGATAAACTCATCTTT.

This clone is hyperexpanded (1% or more) by share. This rearrangement joins TRDV2 to TRDJ3; tentative D call: TRDD3 (5 bases). This CDR3 has 17 residues. The germline V gene has CDR1 GEAIGNYY and CDR2 EKD. V was shortened by 1 base and J by 0 bases, with 9 bases between the two germline ends. The CDR3 region has the DNA TGTGCCTGTGACACAGTACTGGACTCCTGGGACACCCGACAGATGTTTTTC. Encoded protein: CACDTVLDSWDTRQMFF.

This clone was seen only a few times. This likely stems from a read error, as it lies one base from a far larger clone. The chain employs TRDV2 and TRDJ2; TRDD3 matches at 12 bases. This CDR3 spans 17 amino acids. With V trimmed by 3 bases and J by 1 base, 5 bases remained unmatched. Germline V gives CDR1 GEAIGNYY, CDR2 EKD. CDR3 sequence: CACDDLGDTGLTAQLFF. For the CDR3, the DNA is TGTGCCTGTGACGATCTGGGGGATACGGGTTTGACAGCACAACTCTTCTTT.

This clone is medium-sized in the sample. V gene TRDV2 combines with J gene TRDJ3; 13 bases agree with TRDD3. Germline trimming cut 2 bases from V and 0 bases from J; bases unmatched to any gene: 6. The CDR3 covers 20 residues. Germline-derived CDR1 and CDR2 are GEAIGNYY and EKD. In DNA form, the CDR3 reads TGTGCCTGTGACATACTGGGGGATACGTCAGACTCCTGGGACACCCGACAGATGTTTTTC. Translated, it gives CACDILGDTSDSWDTRQMFF.

The chain combines TRDV2 with TRDJ1; 7 nucleotides match TRDD3. The J gene comes from matching the DNA to germline here; TCRdb lacks it. Germline CDR1 and CDR2: GEAIGNYY and EKD. With 3 bases clipped from V and 0 bases from J, the junction kept 9 bases outside the gene matches. The CDR3 consists of 16 residues. CDR3 nucleotide sequence: TGTGCCTGTGACTTACTGGGGAGTCCTTACACCGATAAACTCATCTTT. Its translation: CACDLLGSPYTDKLIF.

The rearrangement uses TRDV2 and TRDJ3; 13 positions match TRDD3. TCRdb leaves out the J gene; it was filled in here by matching the DNA to germline. Looked up from germline, CDR1 is GEAIGNYY and CDR2 is EKD. This CDR3 has 21 residues. V was clipped by 0 bases and J by 0 bases; unmatched bases: 7. This CDR3 is CACDTVILGDTRSWDTRQMFF. The CDR3, as DNA: TGTGCCTGTGACACCGTAATACTGGGGGATACGCGCTCCTGGGACACCCGACAGATGTTTTTC.

This clone has more than one count but fewer than ten. V gene TRDV2 combines with J gene TRDJ3; 13 bases agree with TRDD3. Because TCRdb records no J gene, it was assigned here through a match of the DNA to germline. The V segment lost 3 bases and the J segment 0 bases; nucleotides outside the gene matches: 10. The CDR3 extends over 21 amino acids. Germline V lookup: CDR1 GEAIGNYY, CDR2 EKD. The DNA of the CDR3 is TGTGCCTGTGACCTTACTACTGGGGGATACGCGAGCTCCTGGGACACCCGACAGATGTTTTTC. Translation: CACDLTTGGYASSWDTRQMFF.

In its sample, this clone was seen a few times. A far larger clone lies a single base away; this is likely a read error. The chain has TRDV2 and TRDJ3; D remains unclear. CDR1 and CDR2 from the germline V gene are GEAIGNYY and EKD. This CDR3 is 13 amino acids long. CDR3 sequence (DNA): TGTGCCTATGACACCTGGGACACCCGACAGATGTTTTTC. It specifies CAYDTWDTRQMFF.

As regards this clone: Only one base separates this from a far larger clonotype, so it likely reflects a read error. The chain is built from TRDV3 and TRDJ3; 8 bases match TRDD3. Germline-derived CDR1 and CDR2 are TVYSNPD and GDNSRS (reference sequence). This CDR3 has 17 amino acids. Trimming took 4 bases from V and 3 from J; bases not matched to a gene: 11. Here the CDR3 DNA reads TGTGCCTGTGACACCACTGGGGGGTACTGGGACACCCGACAGATGTTTTTC. It codes for CACDTTGGYWDTRQMFF.

With regard to this clone: It differs at one base from a far larger clone, so likely a read error. This chain connects TRDV2 to TRDJ2; 8 nucleotides align to TRDD3. The J gene, absent from TCRdb, was called here by matching the DNA to germline. The CDR3 runs 20 residues. The germline V gene encodes CDR1 GEAIGNYY and CDR2 EKD. CDR3 sequence reads: CACDTVGDTQGRPLTSQLFF. For the CDR3, the DNA is TGTGCCTGTGACACCGTCGGGGATACTCAAGGCAGACCTTTGACATCACAACTCTTCTTT.

In its sample, this clone ranks as hyperexpanded. This chain joins TRDV2 and TRDJ1; 8 nucleotides align to TRDD3. The germline CDR1 and CDR2 sequences are GEAIGNYY and EKD. J lost 0 bases, V lost 2 bases, and 7 bases had no gene match. The CDR3 is 16 amino acids. CDR3: CACDILGATYTDKLIF. DNA for the CDR3: TGTGCCTGTGACATACTGGGGGCTACGTACACCGATAAACTCATCTTT.

This chain joins TRDV2 and TRDJ3, with 11 bases that match TRDD3. No J gene was available from TCRdb, and it was assigned here by a germline match of the DNA. Germline loops: CDR1 GEAIGNYY, CDR2 EKD. The CDR3 runs 20 residues. The V gene end was trimmed by 0 bases and the J gene end by 0 bases; junction bases not matched to a gene: 6. The CDR3 DNA is TGTGCCTGTGACACCGTATATACTGGGGGATACTCCTGGGACACCCGACAGATGTTTTTC. Protein sequence: CACDTVYTGGYSWDTRQMFF.